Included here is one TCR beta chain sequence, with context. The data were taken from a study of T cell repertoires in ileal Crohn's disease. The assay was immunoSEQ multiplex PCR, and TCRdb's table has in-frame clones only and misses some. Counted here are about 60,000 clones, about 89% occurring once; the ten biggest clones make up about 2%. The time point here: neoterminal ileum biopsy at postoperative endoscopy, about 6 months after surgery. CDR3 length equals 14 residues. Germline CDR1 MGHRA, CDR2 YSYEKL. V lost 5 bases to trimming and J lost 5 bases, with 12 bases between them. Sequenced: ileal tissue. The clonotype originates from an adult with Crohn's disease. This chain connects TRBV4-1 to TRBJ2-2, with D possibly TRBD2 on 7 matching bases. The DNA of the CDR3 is TGCGCCAGCAGCGCGGGGGCCGGGACCGGGGAGCTGTTTTTT. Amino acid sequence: CASSAGAGTGELFF.